The rows below give T cell receptor beta chains drawn from one sample of a study of T cell responses to AZD1222 COVID-19 vaccine. TCRdb's table, derived via immunoSEQ multiplex PCR, lists solely in-frame clones and lacks some. The sample lists 77,000 or so clones; 92% were seen once. Sequencing used peripheral blood, obtained on day 0 of MenACWY control vaccination. These receptors originate from an adult in good health. CDR3s include the opening cysteine and the closing phenylalanine or tryptophan. A D gene is named only where the DNA matches it firmly. Expanded clones are given a class, and other clones once, few, many or no size at all.

CDR3 protein,CDR3 DNA,D gene,J gene,V gene,clone size
CASSWGPGSAGELFF,TGCGCCAGCAGCTGGGGGCCTGGGTCGGCCGGGGAGCTGTTTTTT,-,TRBJ2-2,TRBV5-1,-
CASSAPPVPGLAGDRETQYF,TGTGCCAGCAGCGCGCCGCCCGTTCCCGGACTAGCGGGGGACCGGGAGACCCAGTACTTC,TRBD2,TRBJ2-5,TRBV9,once
CASSYEGPTLDEQYF,TGTGCCAGCAGTTACGAGGGACCTACCCTGGACGAGCAGTACTTC,-,TRBJ2-7,TRBV6-6,-
CASSLRQAEQFF,TGTGCCAGCAGCCTACGACAGGCTGAGCAGTTCTTC,-,TRBJ2-1,TRBV12-3/TRBV12-4,once
CASSSSTGSTKGYTF,TGTGCCAGCAGTTCCTCCACCGGGTCCACAAAGGGCTACACCTTC,-,TRBJ1-2,TRBV6-2/TRBV6-3,-
CASSPSGGGLSDTQYF,TGTGCCAGCTCACCTAGCGGGGGAGGTCTTTCGGATACGCAGTATTTT,TRBD2,TRBJ2-3,TRBV18,-
CAWSQGGTEAFF,TGTGCCTGGAGTCAGGGAGGGACTGAAGCTTTCTTT,-,TRBJ1-1,TRBV30,once
CASRDPGGEKLFF,TGTGCCAGCAGGGACCCGGGGGGCGAAAAACTGTTTTTT,-,TRBJ1-4,TRBV12-3/TRBV12-4,-
CASSPKDRRSSPLHF,TGTGCCAGCTCCCCCAAGGACAGGAGAAGTTCACCCCTCCACTTT,TRBD1,TRBJ1-6,TRBV18,-
CASTSGSWEQYF,TGTGCCAGCACTAGCGGGAGTTGGGAGCAGTACTTC,TRBD2,TRBJ2-7,TRBV28,-
CASRSGTGDEKLFF,TGCGCCAGCAGGTCCGGGACAGGGGATGAAAAACTGTTTTTT,TRBD1,TRBJ1-4,TRBV4-1,-
CAISETSDSYEQYF,TGTGCCATCAGTGAGACTAGCGACTCCTACGAGCAGTACTTC,TRBD2,TRBJ2-7,TRBV10-3,-
CASGGNTGELFF,TGTGCCAGCGGAGGAAACACCGGGGAGCTGTTTTTT,-,TRBJ2-2,TRBV12-3/TRBV12-4,-
CASSPPGQGTEKLFF,TGTGCCAGCTCACCACCGGGACAGGGGACTGAAAAACTGTTTTTT,TRBD1,TRBJ1-4,TRBV18,-
CASSLFRTSGRSYNEQFF,TGTGCCAGCAGCTTGTTCCGGACTAGCGGGAGGTCCTACAATGAGCAGTTCTTC,TRBD2,TRBJ2-1,TRBV5-6,-
CASSLSDRGSRSQETQYF,TGTGCCAGCAGCTTGTCGGACAGGGGGTCACGAAGCCAAGAGACCCAGTACTTC,TRBD1,TRBJ2-5,TRBV7-3,-
CASSHVGPGGTQYF,TGTGCCAGCAGCCACGTCGGACCGGGAGGGACCCAGTACTTC,TRBD2,TRBJ2-5,TRBV3-1/TRBV3-2,-
CASSLRASGRVNEQFF,TGTGCCAGCAGCTTACGAGCTAGCGGGAGGGTGAATGAGCAGTTCTTC,TRBD2,TRBJ2-1,TRBV7-2,-
CASSFQATGFGNTIYF,TGTGCCAGCAGTTTCCAAGCGACAGGGTTTGGAAACACCATATATTTT,TRBD1,TRBJ1-3,TRBV28,-
CAGKDRQDNISYEQYF,TGTGCCGGGAAGGACAGGCAAGATAATATAAGCTACGAGCAGTACTTC,TRBD1,TRBJ2-7,TRBV5-3,-
CASSQFLDYEQYF,TGTGCCAGCAGCCAGTTTCTAGACTACGAGCAGTACTTC,-,TRBJ2-7,TRBV7-2,-
CASSPPSGGSDEQYF,TGTGCCAGCTCACCACCTTCAGGGGGAAGCGACGAGCAGTACTTC,TRBD1,TRBJ2-7,TRBV18,once
CASSLIRGATEAFF,TGTGCCAGCAGCTTGATCCGGGGTGCGACTGAAGCTTTCTTT,-,TRBJ1-1,TRBV11-2,-
CASSLAGSYEQYF,TGTGCCAGCAGTTTGGCAGGGTCCTACGAGCAGTACTTC,-,TRBJ2-7,TRBV27,-
CASSSTGTQIWEQYF,TGTGCCAGCAGTTCAACCGGGACCCAAATTTGGGAGCAGTACTTC,-,TRBJ2-7,TRBV27,-
CASSLSGSYNSPLHF,TGTGCCAGCAGCTTGTCTGGCTCCTATAATTCACCCCTCCACTTT,-,TRBJ1-6,TRBV5-6,few
CASRSGMNTEAFF,TGTGCCAGCAGAAGTGGGATGAACACTGAAGCTTTCTTT,-,TRBJ1-1,TRBV6-5,-
CASSIEGGAYQETQYF,TGTGCCAGTAGTATAGAAGGAGGGGCCTACCAAGAGACCCAGTACTTC,-,TRBJ2-5,TRBV19,-
CASSSTGVDGYTF,TGTGCCAGCAGCTCGACAGGGGTTGATGGCTACACCTTC,TRBD1,TRBJ1-2,TRBV6-5,-
CASSVSSGLGAFF,TGCGCCAGCAGTGTGTCGTCAGGGCTAGGGGCTTTCTTT,-,TRBJ1-1,TRBV10-1,-
CASSPGQRTNYGYTF,TGTGCCAGCAGCCCGGGACAGAGAACTAACTATGGCTACACCTTC,TRBD1,TRBJ1-2,TRBV7-2,-
CASSFGRDNEQYF,TGTGCCAGCAGCTTTGGCCGGGACAACGAGCAGTACTTC,-,TRBJ2-7,TRBV7-8,-
CASSIDPGQGADTQYF,TGTGCCAGTAGTATAGATCCGGGACAGGGGGCAGATACGCAGTATTTT,TRBD1,TRBJ2-3,TRBV19,-
CASTFTGRGYEQYF,TGTGCCAGCACCTTCACAGGGAGGGGTTACGAGCAGTACTTC,-,TRBJ2-7,TRBV21-1,-
CATSRGLAGEETQYF,TGTGCCACCAGCAGAGGACTAGCGGGGGAAGAGACCCAGTACTTC,TRBD2,TRBJ2-5,TRBV15,-
CASSSKNIQYF,TGTGCCAGCAGTTCGAAAAACATTCAGTACTTC,-,TRBJ2-4,TRBV28,-
CASSPDRGSYNEQFF,TGTGCCAGCAGTCCTGATAGGGGCTCCTACAATGAGCAGTTCTTC,-,TRBJ2-1,TRBV7-2,-
CASSPPSGTGYEKLFF,TGTGCCAGCAGTCCCCCTTCCGGGACAGGTTATGAAAAACTGTTTTTT,TRBD1,TRBJ1-4,TRBV28,-
CASSYGTKNWPFYNEQFF,TGTGCCAGCAGTTACGGGACTAAAAATTGGCCTTTCTACAATGAGCAGTTCTTC,TRBD2,TRBJ2-1,TRBV6-2/TRBV6-3,-
CSARTEPQYF,TGCAGTGCTAGGACAGAGCCGCAGTATTTT,-,TRBJ2-3,TRBV20-1,-
CASRKRTGGDQPQHF,TGTGCCAGCAGGAAGAGGACAGGGGGGGATCAGCCCCAGCATTTT,TRBD1,TRBJ1-5,TRBV2,-
CASSPRLDSPLHF,TGTGCCAGCAGTCCACGGTTGGATTCACCCCTCCACTTT,-,TRBJ1-6,TRBV27,-
CASSKLEGPAHMGTETQYF,TGTGCCAGCAGCAAATTAGAAGGCCCGGCCCACATGGGGACGGAGACCCAGTACTTC,-,TRBJ2-5,TRBV21-1,once
CASSFSGGGTRYGYTF,TGTGCCAGCAGCTTTTCAGGCGGGGGGACGAGGTATGGCTACACCTTC,-,TRBJ1-2,TRBV11-3,-
CASEYTGGPYEQYF,TGTGCCAGCGAATATACAGGGGGCCCCTACGAGCAGTACTTC,TRBD1,TRBJ2-7,TRBV6-5,few
CASSLRPTGKTEAFF,TGTGCCAGCAGTTTACGCCCGACAGGGAAGACTGAAGCTTTCTTT,TRBD1,TRBJ1-1,TRBV6-5,once
CASSQGTSGRGETQYF,TGCGCCAGCAGCCAAGGAACTAGCGGGAGAGGGGAGACCCAGTACTTC,TRBD2,TRBJ2-5,TRBV4-3,-